This TCR beta chain was found in a study of cytomegalovirus exposure and HLA in healthy donors. The germline CDR1 and CDR2 sequences are MNHEY and SVGAGI. The CDR3 sequence is 15 residues long. Trimming cost V 8 bases and J 7 bases; bases outside gene matches: 12. A multiplex PCR was run with 60 Vbeta primers and 13 Jbeta primers. The repertoire was sequenced with immunoSEQ multiplex PCR; TCRdb's copy has only in-frame clones and lacks some. The sample lists 150,000 to 200,000 clones, more than 75% occurring once. The sample comprised PBMCs. The rearrangement joins TRBV6-5 to TRBJ2-1; 9 bases align to TRBD2. The TCR sequence derives from a man in his forties in good health and CMV-seronegative. The DNA for the CDR3 is TGTGCCAGCGTGGACAGGCTAGCGGGGCAGAATGAGCAGTTCTTC. This encodes CASVDRLAGQNEQFF.